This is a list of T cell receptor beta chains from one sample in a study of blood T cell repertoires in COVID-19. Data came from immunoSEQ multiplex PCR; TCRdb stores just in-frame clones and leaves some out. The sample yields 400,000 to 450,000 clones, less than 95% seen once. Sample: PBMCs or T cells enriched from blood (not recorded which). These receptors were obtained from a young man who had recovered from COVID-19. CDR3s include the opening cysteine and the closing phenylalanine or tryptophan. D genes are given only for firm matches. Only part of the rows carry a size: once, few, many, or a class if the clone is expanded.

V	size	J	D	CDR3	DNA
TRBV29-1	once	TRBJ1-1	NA	CSVAPLQSISEAFF	TGCAGCGTAGCTCCTCTACAGAGCATCTCTGAAGCTTTCTTT
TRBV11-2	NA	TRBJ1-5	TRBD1	CASSQDRGDQPQHF	TGTGCCAGCAGCCAGGACAGGGGTGATCAGCCCCAGCATTTT
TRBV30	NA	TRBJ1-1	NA	CAWSILPGVVSEAFF	TGTGCCTGGAGTATTCTCCCAGGGGTTGTATCTGAAGCTTTCTTT
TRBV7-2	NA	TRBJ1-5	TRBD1	CASSPRTGDNQPQHF	TGTGCCAGCAGCCCCCGTACAGGGGACAATCAGCCCCAGCATTTT
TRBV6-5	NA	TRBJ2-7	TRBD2	CASSPGTSSTYEQYF	TGTGCCAGCAGCCCCGGGACTAGCAGTACCTACGAGCAGTACTTC
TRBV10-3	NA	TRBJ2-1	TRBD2	CAISESGLAGAIEQFF	TGTGCCATCAGTGAGTCGGGACTAGCGGGAGCAATTGAGCAGTTCTTC
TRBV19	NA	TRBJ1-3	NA	CASSNLSGNTIYF	TGTGCCAGTAGTAACCTATCTGGAAACACCATATATTTT
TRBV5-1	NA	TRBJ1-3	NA	CASSRDGTRFSGNTIYF	TGCGCCAGCAGCAGGGACGGGACTAGGTTCTCTGGAAACACCATATATTTT
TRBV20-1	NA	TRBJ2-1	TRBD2	CSASGLAGGSFEQFF	TGCAGTGCTAGTGGTTTAGCGGGAGGGAGTTTTGAGCAGTTCTTC
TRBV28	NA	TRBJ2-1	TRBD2	CASSVSGRDEQFF	TGTGCCAGCAGCGTGAGCGGGAGAGATGAGCAGTTCTTC
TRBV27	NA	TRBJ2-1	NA	CASSLSGTRGKFF	TGTGCCAGCAGTTTATCGGGAACGAGGGGGAAGTTCTTC
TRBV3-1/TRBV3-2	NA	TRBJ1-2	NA	CASSQDLGVEIYGYTF	TGTGCCAGCAGCCAAGATCTAGGCGTAGAAATCTATGGCTACACCTTC
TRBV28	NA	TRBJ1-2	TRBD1	CASSRTGGNYGYTF	TGTGCCAGCAGTCGGACAGGCGGTAACTATGGCTACACCTTC
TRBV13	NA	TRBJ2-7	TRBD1	CASSNRDRGYEQYF	TGTGCCAGCAGCAACCGGGACAGGGGTTACGAGCAGTACTTC
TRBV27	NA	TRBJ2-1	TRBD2	CASSLFLAGAGNEQFF	TGTGCCAGCAGTTTATTCCTAGCGGGGGCCGGGAATGAGCAGTTCTTC
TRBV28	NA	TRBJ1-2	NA	CASSLEGGYTF	TGTGCCAGCAGTTTAGAGGGTGGCTACACCTTC
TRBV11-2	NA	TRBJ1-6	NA	CASSSAGTAYSPLHF	TGTGCCAGCAGCTCGGCGGGGACGGCTTATTCACCCCTCCACTTT
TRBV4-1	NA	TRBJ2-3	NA	CASSQGPGTLFTQYF	TGCGCCAGCAGCCAAGGCCCCGGGACTCTTTTTACGCAGTATTTT
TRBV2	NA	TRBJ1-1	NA	CASSRENTEAFF	TGTGCCAGCAGCCGGGAGAACACTGAAGCTTTCTTT
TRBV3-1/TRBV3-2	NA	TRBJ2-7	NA	CASSQTVYEQYF	TGTGCCAGCAGCCAGACAGTCTACGAGCAGTACTTC
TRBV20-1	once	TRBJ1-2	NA	CSASRGDGYTF	TGCAGTGCTAGCAGGGGAGATGGCTACACCTTC
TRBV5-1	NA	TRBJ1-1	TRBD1	CASSPEGAGFTEAFF	TGCGCCAGCAGCCCCGAGGGGGCAGGTTTCACTGAAGCTTTCTTT
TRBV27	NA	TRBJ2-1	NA	CASSLSVRGPYNEQFF	TGTGCCAGCAGTTTATCGGTGCGGGGGCCATACAATGAGCAGTTCTTC
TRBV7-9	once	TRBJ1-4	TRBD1	CASSSSQGDWEKLFF	TGTGCCAGCAGCTCCTCACAGGGGGATTGGGAAAAACTGTTTTTT
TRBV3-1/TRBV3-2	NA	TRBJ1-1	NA	CASSQTVGGSGEAFF	TGTGCCAGCAGCCAAACTGTCGGGGGTTCGGGTGAAGCTTTCTTT
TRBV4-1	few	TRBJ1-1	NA	CASSQALWANTEAFF	TGCGCCAGCAGCCAGGCCTTATGGGCGAACACTGAAGCTTTCTTT
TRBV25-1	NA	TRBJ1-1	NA	CASSEWGGKGVTEAFF	TGTGCCAGCAGTGAATGGGGGGGGAAAGGGGTTACTGAAGCTTTCTTT